This TCR beta chain was retrieved from a study of blood T cell repertoires in COVID-19 (dated by TCRdb to about 2020). About the full investigation: The collaborator samples originated in the United States, Italy and Spain and spanned the acute and convalescent phases of COVID-19. The material from the prospective study consisted of cDNA or gDNA derived from T cells, B-cell-depleted T cells, or PBMCs. Subjects who had been exposed to COVID-19, were actively infected with it, or had recovered from it provided the deeply sampled blood TCRbeta repertoires that made up the dataset. The repertoires were made available in a free public database intended to serve as a resource for research on the immune response to SARS-CoV-2. The samples were drawn from the first 160 participants of the ongoing ImmuneRACE study and from some 1,300 subjects provided by 6 global collaborators. The sample metadata nearly always contained a de-identified subject ID, COVID-19 status, age in years and sex. Where available, HLA class I and class II types were obtained from metadata supplied by the sample provider rather than from assay-based typing. Broad study findings and their caveats: The amount of clinical and demographic metadata varied by source and participant and was provided uncurated.

Remarks on this clone: The target of this receptor is not known. Base qualities are not recorded, but no much larger clone differs from it by a single base.

In Seattle, one collaborating source enrolled patients while the infection was active and tracked those patients longitudinally over the course of disease. Each collaborating institution followed its own protocols to collect whole blood in K2EDTA tubes. For TCRbeta analysis, collaborator samples were shipped as frozen whole blood, as isolated PBMCs, or as DNA extracted from either sample type. TCRbeta CDR3 regions were amplified from genomic DNA by means of the immunoSEQ Assay, a bias-controlled multiplex PCR. Regarding the original processing steps: Nucleated cell counts per sample were estimated from amplification of reference gene primers within the assay. To quantify the absolute abundance of each unique TCRbeta CDR3 rearrangement, sequence reads were collapsed and filtered. For each sample, productive Simpson clonality was calculated as the square root of Simpson's diversity index across productive rearrangements. TCRdb limited this immuneACCESS table to in-frame rearrangements with V and J called. A share of clones is missing; checked studies link under half to unresolved V genes, and the rest is unexplained. From that table come the V and J calls and clone size; the DNA was used to work out D and trimming. This sample is represented by about 97,000 clones; approximately 86% of them were singletons. Around 5.3% of the sample lies in the top ten.

Sequencing was done on a sample of peripheral blood. The source is a woman in her forties or fifties with COVID-19, enrolled during active disease.

The bases are TGCGCCAGCAGCTTGGGAGGGACAGACAATACGCAGTATTTT. Its product reads: CASSLGGTDNTQYF. The chain joins TRBV5-1 to TRBJ2-3; TRBD1 aligns with 7 central bases. Reading the germline V gene gives CDR1 SGHRS and CDR2 YFSETQ. From V the trimming removes 0 bases and from J it removes 7 bases, while the gene matches leave 5 bases of the junction unaccounted for. From the cysteine up to the phenylalanine, the CDR3 has a length of 14 residues. Solely the CDR3 DNA is kept, with 42 bases framed from the first base.